One sample yielded the 14 T cell receptor beta chains listed below, sequenced in a study of blood T cells in healthy people across ages. A sample-barcoded 5' primer and a J-beta primer mix were used in a second PCR of roughly 6 to 11 cycles. MiXCR, applied by TCRdb to the 5' RACE reads, yields one record per CDR3 protein. The profile shows about 1,400,000 distinct CDR3 sequences, 59% of them singletons. Sample: blood. These receptors were collected from a man younger than 35 in good health.

The genes are TRBV7-8 and TRBJ1-2; D unclear. Germline V CDR1 and CDR2: SGHVS, FQNEAQ. Trimming removed 3 bases at V and 4 bases at J, with 12 bases between. The CDR3 runs 14 residues. In DNA form, the CDR3 reads TGTGCCAGCAGCTTGGCGGAAGGAGTCTATGGCTACACCTTC. Protein product: CASSLAEGVYGYTF.

This rearrangement joins TRBV2 to TRBJ2-1; 10 positions agree with TRBD2. CDR1 SNHLY and CDR2 FYNNEI come from the germline V gene. The CDR3 extends over 15 amino acids. The V and J ends lost 5 bases and 6 bases, in that order; junction bases with no gene match: 7. CDR3 sequence: CASSPSGGDSNEQFF. The DNA of the CDR3 is TGTGCCAGCAGTCCCAGCGGGGGGGATTCCAATGAGCAGTTCTTC.

Of note for this clonotype: A much larger clone sits a single nucleotide away, making a read error possible. This chain links TRBV5-5 with TRBJ2-5; the match to TRBD2 covers 14 bases. This CDR3 comprises 16 residues. V trimming: 4 bases; J trimming: 3 bases; junction bases outside the gene matches: 5. Germline V gene lookup returns CDR1 SGHKS and CDR2 YYEKEE (reference sequence). CDR3 in amino acids: CASSAGLAGGEETQYF. In DNA, the CDR3 is TGTGCCAGCAGCGCCGGACTAGCGGGAGGTGAAGAGACCCAGTACTTC.

The gene calls are TRBV12-3 or TRBV12-4 and TRBJ2-1; D remains ambiguous. The CDR3 spans 13 residues. V lost 5 bases to trimming and J lost 14 bases, with 19 bases between them. CDR3 bases: TGTGCCAGCAGTCGCAACCGAGTGTCAGACGAGTTCTTC. This translates into CASSRNRVSDEFF.

The chain joins TRBV7-7 to TRBJ1-4; D is possibly TRBD1 (5 bases). Trimming left V 2 bases short and J 8 bases short, with 15 bases between. Germline CDR1 is SSHAT and CDR2 is FNYEAQ (reference sequence). CDR3 length: 15 amino acids. CDR3 DNA sequence: TGTGCCAGCAGCTTACAGGGCCATGAAGAGGAAAAACTGTTTTTT. The encoded protein is CASSLQGHEEEKLFF.

The chain employs TRBV15 and TRBJ1-6; D perhaps matches TRBD1 (5 bases). V was cut by 2 bases and J by 10 bases, with 12 bases left in between. The germline V gene has CDR1 LNHNV and CDR2 YYDKDF (reference sequence). The CDR3 is made up of 14 amino acids. The CDR3 spells CATSRMQEGSPLHF. In nucleotides, the CDR3 is TGTGCCACCAGCAGAATGCAGGAGGGGTCACCCCTCCACTTT.

This clonotype has more than one count but fewer than ten. The chain uses TRBV11-2 and TRBJ2-7; D ambiguous. CDR3 length equals 15 residues. The germline gives CDR1 SGHAT, CDR2 FQNNGV. V was trimmed by 1 base and J by 4 bases, leaving 14 bases between them. CDR3 nucleotides: TGTGCCAGCAGCTTAGGTCCAGCTGTCGGGTACGAGCAGTACTTC. Encoded protein: CASSLGPAVGYEQYF. The whole variable domain, filled in from reference TRBV11-2 and TRBJ2-7, reads EAGVAQSPRYKIIEKRQSVAFWCNPISGHATLYWYQQILGQGPKLLIQFQNNGVVDDSQLPKDRFSAERLKGVDSTLKIQPAKLEDSAVYLCASSLGPAVGYEQYFGPGTRLTVT.

The rearrangement joins TRBV20-1 to TRBJ1-4, with TRBD1 as a possible D gene (5 bases). V lost 0 bases and J 9 bases, leaving 11 bases between the germline ends. Germline CDR1 DFQATT, CDR2 SNEGSKA (reference sequence). This CDR3 spans 13 amino acids. In DNA, the CDR3 is TGCAGTGCTAGAGATCTACGGACACAAAAACTGTTTTTT. It specifies CSARDLRTQKLFF.

The chain couples TRBV18 to TRBJ1-5; 7 bases align to TRBD1. The CDR3 has 16 residues. Germline assignment: CDR1 KGHSH and CDR2 LQKENI. V gave up 3 bases and J gave up 1 base; unmatched junction bases: 6. DNA for the CDR3: TGTGCCAGCTCACCCGGAGAGGGGGCCAGCAATCAGCCCCAGCATTTT. It yields the protein CASSPGEGASNQPQHF.

The chain links TRBV20-1 to TRBJ2-4; D gene uncertain. The end of the DNA is better explained by TRBJ2-7, so the J call may be wrong. Germline V lookup: CDR1 DFQATT, CDR2 SNEGSKA (reference sequence). This CDR3 has 14 residues. In nucleotides, the CDR3 is TGCAGTGCTAGAGACGAGACGGATGCCTACGAGCAGTACTTC. Its translation: CSARDETDAYEQYF.

This rearrangement joins TRBV7-8 to TRBJ2-4; TRBD1 matches at 8 bases. The closer fit of TRBJ2-5 to the DNA end suggests the J call may be wrong. The CDR3 loop spans 14 amino acids. Germline assignment: CDR1 SGHVS and CDR2 FQNEAQ. The CDR3 spells CASSTLNRGETQYF. The CDR3, as DNA: TGTGCCAGCAGCACCCTGAACAGGGGGGAGACCCAGTACTTC.

The V and J genes are TRBV7-7 and TRBJ2-7; 8 bases are a match to TRBD1. CDR1 is SSHAT and CDR2 is FNYEAQ in the germline V gene (reference sequence). The CDR3 consists of 14 residues. With V trimmed by 5 bases and J by 7 bases, 10 bases remained unmatched. The CDR3: CASSRNTHRGEQYF. The CDR3 nucleotides read TGTGCCAGCAGCCGCAATACTCACAGGGGGGAGCAGTACTTC.

This chain joins TRBV3-1 and TRBJ1-6; D unclear. Germline CDR1 is LGHDT and CDR2 is YNNKEL (reference sequence). Trimming pared 0 bases from V and 5 bases from J, leaving 11 bases between. This CDR3 spans 16 amino acids. Here the CDR3 reads CASSQESGSDNSPLHF. The CDR3 coding sequence is TGTGCCAGCAGCCAAGAGTCCGGGTCCGATAATTCACCCCTCCACTTT.

CDR3 loop: CASSQLERVGPYNEQFF. CDR3 sequence (DNA): TGTGCCAGCAGCCAACTGGAGCGGGTGGGACCCTACAATGAGCAGTTCTTC. This sequence joins TRBV4-2 and TRBJ2-1; the D gene is possibly TRBD2 (6 bases). The CDR3 spans 17 residues. Trimming cost V 2 bases and J 2 bases, with 16 bases left between them. Germline V CDR1 and CDR2: LGHNA, YNFKEQ.